The sequence of this T cell receptor beta chain was determined in a study of T cell changes during pregnancy in multiple sclerosis. Germline lookup yields CDR1 MGHRA and CDR2 YSYEKL. V lost 3 bases, J lost 4 bases, and 12 bases lay in between. CDR3 size: 14 residues. Using immunoSEQ multiplex PCR, the repertoire was profiled, and TCRdb retains in-frame clones only, with some absent. The sample carries approximately 80,000 clones, roughly nine tenths recorded once. The material was PBMCs, obtained in the first trimester of pregnancy. The V call is TRBV4-1, the J call TRBJ2-5, with TRBD1 as a possible D gene (5 bases). This clonotype originated in a female donor in good health, serving as a control in a pregnancy study. Some clones in this sample may be carry-over from other donors' samples. Here the CDR3 reads CASSQHWGGETQYF. The CDR3, as DNA: TGCGCCAGCAGCCAGCATTGGGGCGGAGAGACCCAGTACTTC.